The T cell receptor (beta chain) under discussion was sequenced for a study of blood T cell repertoires in COVID-19. Study at large: There were acute and convalescent COVID-19 samples, and they came from the United States, Italy and Spain. T cells, B-cell-depleted T cells, or PBMCs provided the cDNA or gDNA that served as material.

J was trimmed by 4 bases and V by 0 bases; bases with no gene match: 9. CDR3 length: 17 residues. The germline V gene has CDR1 GTSNPN and CDR2 SVGIG (reference sequence). In the authors' workflow: Amplification from reference gene primers served as the basis for estimated nucleated cell counts. Clones were sequenced by immunoSEQ multiplex PCR, and TCRdb holds only the in-frame ones, with some missing. From that table come the V and J calls and clone size; the DNA was used to work out D and trimming. The table includes under 300,000 clones, under 90% detected once. This sequence originates from a middle-aged woman who had recovered from COVID-19. The sequenced sample consisted of peripheral blood. This chain uses TRBV30 with TRBJ2-5, with 12 bases lining up with TRBD2. CDR3 DNA: TGTGCCTGGAGTGTAATGAGGACTAGCGGGATGGCAGAGACCCAGTACTTC. This translates into CAWSVMRTSGMAETQYF. Using reference TRBV30 and TRBJ2-5 for the parts outside the CDR3, the full variable domain is SQTIHQWPATLVQPVGSPLSLECTVEGTSNPNLYWYRQAAGRGLQLLFYSVGIGQISSEVPQNLSASRPQDRQFILSSKKLLLSDSGFYLCAWSVMRTSGMAETQYFGPGTRLLVL.